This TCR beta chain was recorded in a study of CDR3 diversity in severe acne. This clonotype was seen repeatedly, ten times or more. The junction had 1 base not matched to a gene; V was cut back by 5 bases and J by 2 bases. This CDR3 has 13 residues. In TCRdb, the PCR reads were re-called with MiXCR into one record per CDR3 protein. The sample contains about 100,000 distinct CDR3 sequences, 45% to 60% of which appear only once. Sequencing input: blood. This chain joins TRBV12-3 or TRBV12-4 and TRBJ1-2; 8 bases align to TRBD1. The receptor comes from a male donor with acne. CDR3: CASSGQGNYGYTF. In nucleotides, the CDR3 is TGTGCCAGCAGTGGACAGGGCAACTATGGCTACACCTTC.